This is a list of T cell receptor beta chains from one sample in a study of blood T cells in healthy people across ages. From the 5' RACE reads, TCRdb called clonotypes with MiXCR, one entry per CDR3 protein. The sample records 540,000 or so distinct CDR3 sequences, 27% being singletons. Sequences were obtained from blood. Source of these receptors: a woman aged 70-85 years in good health. CDR3s include the opening cysteine and the closing phenylalanine or tryptophan. A D gene is named only where the DNA matches it firmly. Rows may omit the clone size; those that give it use once, few, many or a size class.

v_call	cdr3_length	d_call	j_call	clone_size	cdr3_nt	cdr3_aa
TRBV4-2	16	TRBD2	TRBJ2-1	NA	TGTGCCAGCAGCCAGAGGAACGGGGGGGCCGGGAATGAGCAGTTCTTC	CASSQRNGGAGNEQFF
TRBV5-1	15	NA	TRBJ2-7	once	TGCGCCAGCAGCCTAAGACCGGACGGTGACTACGAGCAGTACTTC	CASSLRPDGDYEQYF
TRBV6-5	15	TRBD2	TRBJ2-7	NA	TGTGCCAGCAGTTACGGGACTAGCGGCTCCTACGAGCAGTACTTC	CASSYGTSGSYEQYF
TRBV29-1	16	TRBD1	TRBJ2-3	few	TGCAGCGTTGAACGGACAGGGGGCGCTGGCACAGATACGCAGTATTTT	CSVERTGGAGTDTQYF
TRBV4-2	17	TRBD2	TRBJ2-2	few	TGTGCCAGCAGCCAAGATTGGCTAGCGGGGAGCACCGGGGAGCTGTTTTTT	CASSQDWLAGSTGELFF
TRBV7-2	14	TRBD1	TRBJ2-1	NA	TGTGCCAGCAGCATAGACAGGGGCAGGGGTGAGCAGTTCTTC	CASSIDRGRGEQFF
TRBV7-2	13	NA	TRBJ2-1	NA	TGTGCCAGCAGCCTACACTCCTACAATGAGCAGTTCTTC	CASSLHSYNEQFF
TRBV20-1	16	NA	TRBJ2-7	NA	TGCAGTGCTAGAGGCCGCAGGGGTTTTGGGTTAGACGAGCAGTACTTC	CSARGRRGFGLDEQYF
TRBV7-2	14	NA	TRBJ2-5	many	TGTGCCAGCAGCTCCCTGGCGCCCGCAGAGACCCAGTACTTC	CASSSLAPAETQYF
TRBV29-1	14	TRBD1	TRBJ2-3	NA	TGCAGCGCAGAACAGGGGGCAGGCACAGATACGCAGTATTTT	CSAEQGAGTDTQYF
TRBV10-2	13	TRBD1	TRBJ1-1	few	TGCGCCAGCAGTGCAGACAGGGGTGCTGAAGCTTTCTTT	CASSADRGAEAFF
TRBV20-1	17	TRBD2	TRBJ2-1	NA	TGCAGTGCTAGACGGCAACTAGCGGGGGGGCTTACGAATGAGCAGTTCTTC	CSARRQLAGGLTNEQFF